The 30 T cell receptor beta chains below all came from one sample that was sequenced in a study of beta chain features in type 1 diabetes. Expressed TCRB transcripts were sequenced because the entire RNA isolate underwent reverse transcription. Only in-frame clones appear in the TCRdb table, and some are missing; sequencing was by immunoSEQ multiplex PCR. The table lists about 340,000 clones, about 14% of them singletons. Their recognized antigens are unknown. Study findings and constraints: Significant though moderate, a shortening of TCRB CDR3s appeared in all four CD4+ subsets of Type 1 diabetes patients.

Input material: naive CD4+ T cells from blood. These receptors were obtained from a woman under 30 with type 1 diabetes.

The rearrangement links TRBV7-6 to TRBJ2-7; 10 positions agree with TRBD1. V shed 3 bases and J 4 bases; nucleotides not matched to a gene: 15. Germline lookup yields CDR1 SGHVS and CDR2 FNYEAQ. There are 18 residues in the CDR3. The CDR3 region is CASSFSVSGTGVLYEQYF. The CDR3 DNA is TGTGCCAGCAGCTTTAGCGTGTCCGGGACAGGGGTTTTATACGAGCAGTACTTC.

This clone showed up just a few times. The rearrangement links TRBV7-9 to TRBJ2-1; tentative D call: TRBD2 (6 bases). V dropped 5 bases and J dropped 7 bases, with 27 bases sitting between them. CDR1 and CDR2 (germline): SEHNR, FQNEAQ (reference sequence). The CDR3 consists of 18 residues. The CDR3 sequence is CASSPLGGAALVMNEQFF. DNA for the CDR3: TGTGCCAGCAGCCCCCTGGGAGGAGCGGCCCTTGTGATGAATGAGCAGTTCTTC.

This clone is a singleton in its sample. V and J are TRBV19 and TRBJ2-2, with TRBD1 matching 8 bases. The CDR3 has 17 residues. V was pared by 1 base and J by 3 bases, with 7 bases of the junction left unmatched. Germline assignment: CDR1 LNHDA and CDR2 SQIVND (reference sequence). The CDR3 is CASSIGTGRMDTGELFF. The CDR3 DNA is TGTGCCAGTAGTATAGGGACAGGGCGGATGGACACCGGGGAGCTGTTTTTT.

This clone was seen once. This rearrangement joins TRBV10-2 to TRBJ2-1; 13 nucleotides agree with TRBD2. Germline CDR1 reads WSHSY; CDR2 reads SAAADI. The V and J ends lost 3 bases and 8 bases, in that order; junction bases with no gene match: 7. CDR3 length: 16 amino acids. CDR3 amino acids: CASSDNRLAGGDEQFF. As DNA, the CDR3 is TGCGCCAGCAGTGACAACCGACTAGCGGGAGGAGATGAGCAGTTCTTC.

The V and J genes are TRBV7-8 and TRBJ2-1; D may be TRBD1 (7 bases). Trimming removed 5 bases at V and 5 bases at J, with 19 bases between. The germline V gene has CDR1 SGHVS and CDR2 FQNEAQ. The CDR3 consists of 16 residues. The CDR3 spells CASSPSRRDSNNEQFF. CDR3 nucleotide sequence: TGTGCCAGCAGCCCGAGTCGGCGGGACAGCAACAATGAGCAGTTCTTC.

In its sample, this clone was seen a few times. Other DNA sequences from this sample encode an identical CDR3 as well. This chain uses TRBV20-1 with TRBJ2-7; no clear D. Germline V gives CDR1 DFQATT, CDR2 SNEGSKA (reference sequence). Trimming left V 4 bases short and J 1 base short, with 2 bases between. There are 10 residues in the CDR3. The CDR3 region has the DNA TGCAGTGCTACGTCCTACGAGCAGTACTTC. Protein: CSATSYEQYF.

The gene calls are TRBV28 and TRBJ2-4; D uncertain. The CDR3 spans 16 residues. The germline V gene has CDR1 MDHEN and CDR2 SYDVKM. Trimming took off 1 base at V and 3 bases at J, with 13 bases between the two ends. CDR3 DNA: TGTGCCAGCAGTTTATATCCCCAGGATGGCAAAAACATTCAGTACTTC. Translating gives CASSLYPQDGKNIQYF.

This chain uses TRBV19 with TRBJ2-7, with a possible D match to TRBD2 (5 bases). Trimming took 5 bases from V and 5 from J, leaving 19 bases between them. Germline values: CDR1 LNHDA, CDR2 SQIVND (reference sequence). This CDR3 contains 15 residues. CDR3 sequence reads: CASSSLVGVSDEQYF. The CDR3 coding sequence is TGTGCCAGTAGTTCATTGGTCGGGGTTTCGGACGAGCAGTACTTC. Full variable domain (rest looked up from reference TRBV19 and TRBJ2-7): DGGITQSPKYLFRKEGQNVTLSCEQNLNHDAMYWYRQDPGQGLRLIYYSQIVNDFQKGDIAEGYSVSREKKESFPLTVTSAQKNPTAFYLCASSSLVGVSDEQYFGPGTRLTVT.

The CDR3 nucleotides read TGCGCCAGCAGCCAAGATTGGCACGGGAGTATTGGAGATACGCAGTATTTT. As protein: CASSQDWHGSIGDTQYF. V is TRBV4-3 and J is TRBJ2-3; the D gene is possibly TRBD2 (6 bases). The length of the CDR3 is 17 residues. The germline CDR1 and CDR2 sequences are LGHNA and YSLEER. V was pared by 0 bases and J by 5 bases, with 18 bases between.

This clone was picked up a small number of times. The chain recombines TRBV2 with TRBJ2-3; possibly TRBD1 for D (6 bases). V lost 6 bases and J lost 3, with 16 bases in between. Germline V gene data show CDR1 as SNHLY and CDR2 as FYNNEI. The CDR3 is 15 residues long. The chain's CDR3 is CASRKQTGLTDTQYF. DNA for the CDR3: TGTGCCAGCAGGAAGCAGACAGGTCTAACAGATACGCAGTATTTT.

The rearrangement joins TRBV6-5 to TRBJ2-1; D perhaps matches TRBD2 (5 bases). Germline V gene lookup returns CDR1 MNHEY and CDR2 SVGAGI. V lost 2 bases and J 13 bases, leaving 15 bases between the germline ends. The CDR3 is 13 residues long. The CDR3 region is CASSYRENRVQFF. CDR3 in DNA: TGTGCCAGCAGTTACCGGGAAAACCGGGTCCAGTTCTTC.

The J gene is TRBJ2-2, the V gene TRBV5-1; D perhaps matches TRBD2 (5 bases). The germline V gene encodes CDR1 SGHRS and CDR2 YFSETQ. The CDR3 spans 15 residues. Trimming stripped 0 bases from V and 9 bases from J, with 15 bases between. CDR3 coding DNA: TGCGCCAGCAGCTTGGATGAGGCGGGCGACCGGGAGCTGTTTTTT. This translates into CASSLDEAGDRELFF.

The CDR3 DNA follows: TGTGCCAGTAGTATAAGCGGAAGAGGTATCGGGGAGCTGTTTTTT. Translated: CASSISGRGIGELFF. This chain links TRBV19 with TRBJ2-2, with D possibly being TRBD2 (5 bases). Germline V gene lookup returns CDR1 LNHDA and CDR2 SQIVND (reference sequence). With 2 bases removed from V and 7 bases from J, the gap between germline ends came to 14 bases. The CDR3 totals 15 residues. Full variable domain (remainder filled in from reference TRBV19 and TRBJ2-2): DGGITQSPKYLFRKEGQNVTLSCEQNLNHDAMYWYRQDPGQGLRLIYYSQIVNDFQKGDIAEGYSVSREKKESFPLTVTSAQKNPTAFYLCASSISGRGIGELFFGEGSRLTVL.

This clone was seen more than once but under ten times. The V gene is TRBV7-2, the J gene TRBJ2-7; 8 positions match TRBD1. Germline V CDR1 and CDR2: SGHTA, FQGNSA. The CDR3 sequence is 15 residues long. V lost 1 base and J lost 3; bases outside the gene matches: 5. The CDR3 protein is CASSLDRGVYYEQYF. Here the CDR3 DNA reads TGTGCCAGCAGCTTAGACAGGGGGGTCTACTACGAGCAGTACTTC.

The chain joins TRBV7-3 to TRBJ2-5; TRBD2 aligns across 9 bases. With 5 bases clipped from V and 1 base from J, the junction kept 2 bases outside the gene matches. The CDR3 has 14 amino acids. Per germline, CDR1 SGHTA and CDR2 FQGTGA. The CDR3: CASSLGLAQETQYF. In nucleotides, the CDR3 is TGTGCCAGCAGCCTGGGACTAGCCCAAGAGACCCAGTACTTC.

In its sample, this clone was seen a few times. The V and J genes are TRBV30 and TRBJ2-5; 7 bases are a match to TRBD1. The CDR3 sequence is 15 residues long. In germline, CDR1 is GTSNPN, CDR2 SVGIG (reference sequence). The V and J ends lost 2 bases and 1 base, in that order; junction bases with no gene match: 7. The CDR3 region is CAWSLLTGPQETQYF. Written as DNA, the CDR3 is TGTGCCTGGAGTTTATTGACAGGGCCCCAAGAGACCCAGTACTTC.

This CDR3 reads CASSPQEQGNTIYF. The CDR3 region has the DNA TGTGCCAGCTCACCACAGGAACAGGGAAACACCATATATTTT. The chain carries TRBV18 and TRBJ1-3; no definite D call. Germline V gene lookup returns CDR1 KGHSH and CDR2 LQKENI. This CDR3 is built from 14 residues. V lost 1 base to trimming and J lost 4 bases, with 8 bases between them.

This clone has a handful of counts. The chain uses TRBV4-3 and TRBJ2-1; 9 bases map to TRBD1. V was pared by 2 bases and J by 7 bases, with 9 bases of the junction left unmatched. The CDR3 covers 16 residues. Germline assignment: CDR1 LGHNA and CDR2 YSLEER. The CDR3 loop reads CASSQKGQGPRNEQFF. CDR3 bases: TGCGCCAGCAGCCAAAAAGGACAGGGGCCCCGGAATGAGCAGTTCTTC.

This chain connects TRBV19 to TRBJ1-5; D gene ambiguous. V lost 10 bases and J lost 2, with 12 bases in between. The germline CDR1 and CDR2 sequences are LNHDA and SQIVND (reference sequence). The CDR3 extends over 13 amino acids. For the CDR3, the DNA is TGTGCCACAAGAGAGGCAGGCAATCAGCCCCAGCATTTT. Translating it yields CATREAGNQPQHF.

This clone was seen only a few times. J is TRBJ1-4 and V is TRBV4-3; D gene ambiguous. Trimming took 1 base from V and 5 from J, leaving 14 bases between them. Germline V CDR1 and CDR2: LGHNA, YSLEER. This CDR3 spans 16 amino acids. The CDR3 DNA reads as TGCGCCAGCAGCCAAGCTCCGGGTCCCGGGAATGAAAAACTGTTTTTT. Encoded protein: CASSQAPGPGNEKLFF.

The rearrangement uses TRBV30 and TRBJ2-4; D perhaps matches TRBD2 (5 bases). CDR1 is GTSNPN, CDR2 SVGIG, per germline (reference sequence). The CDR3 runs to 13 residues. Deletions cut 1 base from V and 4 bases from J, with 8 bases between. The CDR3 reads CAWSGEPKNIQYF. CDR3 DNA sequence: TGTGCCTGGAGTGGGGAGCCGAAAAACATTCAGTACTTC.

CDR3 sequence reads: CASSATEPNEKLFF. CDR3 bases: TGTGCCAGTAGTGCGACAGAACCAAATGAAAAACTGTTTTTT. V gene TRBV19 combines with J gene TRBJ1-4; D may be TRBD1 (5 bases). Trimming cost V 5 bases and J 5 bases, with 12 bases left between them. The CDR3 consists of 14 residues. Looked up from germline, CDR1 is LNHDA and CDR2 is SQIVND (reference sequence).

The chain carries TRBV6-6 and TRBJ2-2, with D possibly matching TRBD1 (6 bases). Looked up from germline, CDR1 is MNHNY and CDR2 is SVGAGI (reference sequence). The ends were cut back, 4 bases at V and 4 bases at J, with 10 bases in the middle. CDR3 length: 14 amino acids. This chain's CDR3 is CASSSIQGTGELFF. DNA for the CDR3: TGTGCCAGCAGTTCCATACAGGGCACCGGGGAGCTGTTTTTT.

This clone has more than one count but fewer than ten. This sequence joins TRBV28 and TRBJ2-2; 11 nucleotides agree with TRBD1. Germline V gene lookup returns CDR1 MDHEN and CDR2 SYDVKM. Trimming removed 10 bases from V and 6 bases from J; junction bases left unmatched: 13. CDR3 length: 16 amino acids. The CDR3 loop is CATSSGTGGLAGELFF. CDR3 in DNA: TGTGCCACCTCCTCCGGGACAGGGGGGTTAGCCGGGGAGCTGTTTTTT.

This clone was recorded a few times. This chain joins TRBV4-1 and TRBJ2-3; 11 bases match TRBD2. Losses at the gene ends were 1 base for V and 6 bases for J; bases not matched to a gene: 3. The germline CDR1 and CDR2 sequences are MGHRA and YSYEKL. The CDR3 consists of 15 residues. In DNA, the CDR3 is TGCGCCAGCAGCCAAGTTAGCGGGAGGGCGGATACGCAGTATTTT. It encodes CASSQVSGRADTQYF.

Only a few counts were recorded for this clone. V is TRBV18 and J is TRBJ1-2; D uncertain. CDR1 and CDR2 (germline): KGHSH, LQKENI. The V end lost 1 base, the J end lost 6 bases, and 9 bases lay between the germline ends. The length of the CDR3 is 13 residues. The CDR3 DNA reads TGTGCCAGCTCACCACGTTCAGGTGATGGCTACACCTTC. Its protein is CASSPRSGDGYTF.

There are a few counts of this clone. Other nucleotide sequences from this sample produce the same CDR3. This chain connects TRBV2 to TRBJ2-7; 12 bases map to TRBD2. With V trimmed by 4 bases and J by 4 bases, 2 bases remained unmatched. The CDR3 is made up of 14 amino acids. CDR1 SNHLY and CDR2 FYNNEI come from the germline V gene. The CDR3, as DNA: TGTGCCAGCAGTGGACTAGCGGGAGCGTACGAGCAGTACTTC. Amino acid sequence: CASSGLAGAYEQYF.

This chain uses TRBV11-2 with TRBJ1-2; D gene ambiguous. CDR3 size: 12 residues. CDR1 and CDR2 from the germline V gene are SGHAT and FQNNGV. V was cut by 8 bases and J by 3 bases, with 10 bases left in between. The CDR3 sequence is CASALADYGYTF. The CDR3 nucleotides are TGTGCCAGCGCACTAGCAGACTATGGCTACACCTTC.

The genes are TRBV7-9 and TRBJ2-2; 9 bases agree with TRBD2. Germline V CDR1 and CDR2: SEHNR, FQNEAQ (reference sequence). The CDR3 loop spans 17 amino acids. V was pared by 2 bases and J by 6 bases, with 10 bases of the junction left unmatched. This CDR3 reads CASSLLRTSEGAGELFF. The CDR3 coding sequence is TGTGCCAGCAGCTTACTAAGGACTAGCGAAGGTGCCGGGGAGCTGTTTTTT.

This chain connects TRBV7-9 to TRBJ1-5; D might be TRBD1 (6 bases). With 6 bases removed from V and 2 bases from J, the gap between germline ends came to 14 bases. The CDR3 runs to 15 residues. Germline CDR1 is SEHNR and CDR2 is FQNEAQ (reference sequence). The CDR3 loop reads CASSLTGSGNQPQHF. CDR3 sequence (DNA): TGTGCCAGCAGTCTTACAGGGAGCGGCAATCAGCCCCAGCATTTT.